Listed below are T cell receptor beta chains from one sample, sequenced in a study of cytotoxic CD8 clonotypes in ibrutinib-treated CLL. This table comes from immunoSEQ multiplex PCR, and its TCRdb copy is limited to in-frame clones, with some not included. The repertoire holds more than 75,000 clones, approximately 71% seen once, with around 25% in the top ten. Source: PBMCs, taken after 24 months of ibrutinib treatment. All receptors derive from a human donor with chronic lymphocytic leukemia. Both conserved end residues are part of each CDR3. Each record gives: V gene, D gene, J gene, clone size, CDR3 protein, CDR3 DNA. D genes are given only for firm matches. A clone size is listed for some rows: how often the clone was seen (once, few, many), or a class if it is expanded.

V: TRBV6-1
D: NA
J: TRBJ2-2
size: NA
CDR3: CASRLGGGNTGELFF
DNA: TGTGCCAGCAGGCTAGGGGGGGGCAACACCGGGGAGCTGTTTTTT

V: TRBV12-5
D: NA
J: TRBJ2-3
size: NA
CDR3: CASGLVRTSTDTQYF
DNA: TGTGCTAGTGGTTTGGTACGGACTAGCACAGATACGCAGTATTTT

V: TRBV7-6
D: TRBD2
J: TRBJ2-3
size: once
CDR3: CASSPTSGKTDTQYF
DNA: TGTGCCAGCAGCCCGACTAGCGGGAAAACAGATACGCAGTATTTT

V: TRBV2
D: NA
J: TRBJ2-7
size: NA
CDR3: CASSETGRLGEQYF
DNA: TGTGCCAGCAGTGAAACCGGGAGACTGGGCGAGCAGTACTTC

V: TRBV28
D: NA
J: TRBJ1-6
size: NA
CDR3: CASSTGSSYNSPLHF
DNA: TGTGCCAGCAGTACAGGGAGCTCCTATAATTCACCCCTCCACTTT

V: TRBV9
D: TRBD1
J: TRBJ1-1
size: NA
CDR3: CASSPYRGSTEAFF
DNA: TGTGCCAGCAGTCCTTACAGGGGGAGCACTGAAGCTTTCTTT

V: TRBV4-2
D: NA
J: TRBJ2-1
size: once
CDR3: CASSQDAENEQFF
DNA: TGTGCCAGCAGCCAAGATGCCGAGAATGAGCAGTTCTTC

V: TRBV19
D: NA
J: TRBJ2-2
size: NA
CDR3: CASSIRQYTGELFF
DNA: TGTGCCAGTAGTATCAGACAGTACACCGGGGAGCTGTTTTTT

V: TRBV21-1
D: NA
J: TRBJ2-7
size: NA
CDR3: CAIRGYEQYF
DNA: TGTGCCATCCGGGGATACGAGCAGTACTTC

V: TRBV2
D: NA
J: TRBJ2-7
size: NA
CDR3: CASSTSYEQYF
DNA: TGTGCCAGCAGCACCTCCTACGAGCAGTACTTC

V: TRBV19
D: TRBD1
J: TRBJ1-4
size: NA
CDR3: CASSPYVGTAEKLFF
DNA: TGTGCCAGTAGTCCCTATGTAGGGACAGCTGAAAAACTGTTTTTT

V: TRBV11-2
D: NA
J: TRBJ1-4
size: once
CDR3: CASSLDPGIGKLFF
DNA: TGTGCCAGCAGCCTTGATCCGGGGATCGGAAAACTGTTTTTT

V: TRBV11-3
D: NA
J: TRBJ2-1
size: NA
CDR3: CASSLGDSSYNEQFF
DNA: TGTGCCAGCAGCTTAGGTGATAGCTCCTACAATGAGCAGTTCTTC

V: TRBV18
D: TRBD1
J: TRBJ2-1
size: NA
CDR3: CASSPGQGSYNEQFF
DNA: TGTGCCAGCTCACCGGGACAGGGCTCCTACAATGAGCAGTTCTTC

V: TRBV4-2
D: NA
J: TRBJ2-2
size: NA
CDR3: CASSQEGGRGTGELFF
DNA: TGTGCCAGCAGCCAAGAAGGCGGCCGAGGAACCGGGGAGCTGTTTTTT

V: TRBV2
D: NA
J: TRBJ2-3
size: NA
CDR3: CASSVASAPYTQYF
DNA: TGTGCCAGCAGTGTGGCTAGCGCCCCGTATACGCAGTATTTT

V: TRBV9
D: NA
J: TRBJ1-6
size: NA
CDR3: CASSPAGSYNSPLHF
DNA: TGTGCCAGCAGCCCCGCCGGGAGTTATAATTCACCCCTCCACTTT

V: TRBV4-2
D: NA
J: TRBJ2-3
size: NA
CDR3: CASSQDILALSTDTQYF
DNA: TGTGCCAGCAGCCAAGATATTTTGGCCCTTAGCACAGATACGCAGTATTTT

V: TRBV7-6
D: TRBD1
J: TRBJ1-5
size: NA
CDR3: CASSIGQGLGNQPQHF
DNA: TGTGCCAGCAGCATCGGACAGGGACTAGGCAATCAGCCCCAGCATTTT

V: TRBV30
D: TRBD2
J: TRBJ2-7
size: NA
CDR3: CAWSVRTSGGRYF
DNA: TGTGCCTGGAGTGTACGGACTAGCGGTGGAAGGTACTTC

V: TRBV2
D: TRBD2
J: TRBJ2-7
size: NA
CDR3: CASSPGGGGRYF
DNA: TGTGCCAGCAGCCCAGGTGGGGGGGGTAGGTACTTC

V: TRBV6-6
D: NA
J: TRBJ2-7
size: NA
CDR3: CASRTLTTNSYEQYF
DNA: TGTGCCAGCAGAACATTGACGACAAACTCCTACGAGCAGTACTTC